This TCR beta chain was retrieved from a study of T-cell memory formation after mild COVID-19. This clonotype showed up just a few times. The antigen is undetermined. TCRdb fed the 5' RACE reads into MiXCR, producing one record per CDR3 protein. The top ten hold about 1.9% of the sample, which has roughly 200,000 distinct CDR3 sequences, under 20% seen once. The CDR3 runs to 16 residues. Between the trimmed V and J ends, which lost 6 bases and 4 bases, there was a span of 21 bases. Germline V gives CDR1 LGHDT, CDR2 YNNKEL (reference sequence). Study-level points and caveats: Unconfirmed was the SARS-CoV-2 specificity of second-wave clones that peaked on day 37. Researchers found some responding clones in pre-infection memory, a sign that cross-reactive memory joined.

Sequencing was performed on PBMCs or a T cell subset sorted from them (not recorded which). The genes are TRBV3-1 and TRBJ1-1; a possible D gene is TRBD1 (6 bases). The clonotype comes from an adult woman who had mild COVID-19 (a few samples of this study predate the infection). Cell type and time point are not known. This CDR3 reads CASSPTRRGRGTEAFF. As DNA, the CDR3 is TGTGCCAGCAGTCCAACCCGCAGGGGCCGGGGCACTGAAGCTTTCTTT.